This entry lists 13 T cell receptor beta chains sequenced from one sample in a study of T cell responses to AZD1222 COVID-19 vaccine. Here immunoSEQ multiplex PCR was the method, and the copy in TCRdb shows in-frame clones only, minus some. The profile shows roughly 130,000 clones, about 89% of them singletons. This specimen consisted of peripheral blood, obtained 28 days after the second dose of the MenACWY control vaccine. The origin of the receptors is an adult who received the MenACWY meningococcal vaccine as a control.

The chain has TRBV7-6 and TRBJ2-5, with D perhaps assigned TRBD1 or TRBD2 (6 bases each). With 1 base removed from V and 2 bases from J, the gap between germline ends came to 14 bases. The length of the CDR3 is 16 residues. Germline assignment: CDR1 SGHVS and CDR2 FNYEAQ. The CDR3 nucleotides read TGTGCCAGCAGCTTAGTCTCCGGGGGCGGGCAAGAGACCCAGTACTTC. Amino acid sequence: CASSLVSGGGQETQYF.

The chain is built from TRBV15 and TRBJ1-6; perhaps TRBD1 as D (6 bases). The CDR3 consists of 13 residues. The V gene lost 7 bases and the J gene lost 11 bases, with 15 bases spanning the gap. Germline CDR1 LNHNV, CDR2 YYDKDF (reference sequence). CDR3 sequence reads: CATTLLGAAPLHF. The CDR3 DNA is TGTGCCACCACCCTCTTGGGGGCCGCACCCCTCCACTTT. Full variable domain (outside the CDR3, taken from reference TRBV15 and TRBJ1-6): DAMVIQNPRYQVTQFGKPVTLSCSQTLNHNVMYWYQQKSSQAPKLLFHYYDKDFNNEADTPDNFQSRRPNTSFCFLDIRSPGLGDTAMYLCATTLLGAAPLHFGNGTRLTVT.

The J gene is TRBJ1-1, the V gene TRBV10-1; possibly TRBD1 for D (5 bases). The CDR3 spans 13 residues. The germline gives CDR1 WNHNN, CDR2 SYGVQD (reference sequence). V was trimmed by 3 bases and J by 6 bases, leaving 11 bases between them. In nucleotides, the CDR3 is TGCGCCAGCAGTGACAGGGACGGTTCTGAAGCTTTCTTT. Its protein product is CASSDRDGSEAFF.

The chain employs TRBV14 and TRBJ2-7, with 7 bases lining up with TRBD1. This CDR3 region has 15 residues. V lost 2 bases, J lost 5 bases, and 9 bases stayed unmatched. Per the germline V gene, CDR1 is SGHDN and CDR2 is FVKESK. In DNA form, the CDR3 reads TGTGCCAGCAGCCAACAAACCCCGGGACAGAACGAGCAGTACTTC. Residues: CASSQQTPGQNEQYF.

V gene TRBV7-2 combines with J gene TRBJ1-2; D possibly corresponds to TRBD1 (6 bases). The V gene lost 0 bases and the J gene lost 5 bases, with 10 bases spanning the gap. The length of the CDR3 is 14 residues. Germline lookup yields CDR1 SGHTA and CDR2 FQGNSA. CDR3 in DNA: TGTGCCAGCAGCTTAGCGAGGGGGAGTTATGGCTACACCTTC. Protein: CASSLARGSYGYTF.

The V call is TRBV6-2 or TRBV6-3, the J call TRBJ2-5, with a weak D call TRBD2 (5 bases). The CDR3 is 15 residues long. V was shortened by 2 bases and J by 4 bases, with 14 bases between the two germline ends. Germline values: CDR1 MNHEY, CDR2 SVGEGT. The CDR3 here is CASSYPPGMGETQYF. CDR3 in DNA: TGTGCCAGCAGTTACCCACCCGGGATGGGAGAGACCCAGTACTTC.

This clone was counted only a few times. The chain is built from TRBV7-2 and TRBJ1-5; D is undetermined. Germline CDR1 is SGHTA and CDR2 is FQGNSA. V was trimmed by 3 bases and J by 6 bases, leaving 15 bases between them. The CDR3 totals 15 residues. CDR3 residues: CASSLTHLPGQPQHF. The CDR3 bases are TGTGCCAGCAGCTTGACGCATCTACCGGGTCAGCCCCAGCATTTT.

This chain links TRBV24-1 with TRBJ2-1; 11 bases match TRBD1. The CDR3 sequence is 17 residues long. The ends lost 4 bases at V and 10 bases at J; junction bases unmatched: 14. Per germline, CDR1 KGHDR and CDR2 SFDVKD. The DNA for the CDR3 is TGTGCCACCAGTGACCCCATTGGGACAGGGGGTCGTCGGGAGCAGTTCTTC. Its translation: CATSDPIGTGGRREQFF.

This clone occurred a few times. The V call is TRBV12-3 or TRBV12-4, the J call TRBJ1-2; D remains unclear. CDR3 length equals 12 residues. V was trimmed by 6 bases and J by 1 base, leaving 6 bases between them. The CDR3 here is CASSSFNYGYTF. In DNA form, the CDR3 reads TGTGCCAGCAGCAGTTTTAACTATGGCTACACCTTC.

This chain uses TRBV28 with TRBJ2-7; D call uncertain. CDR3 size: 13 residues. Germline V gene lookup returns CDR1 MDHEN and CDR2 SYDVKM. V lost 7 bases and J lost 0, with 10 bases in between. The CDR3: CASTYDTSYEQYF. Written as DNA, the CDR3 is TGTGCCAGCACGTATGACACCTCCTACGAGCAGTACTTC.

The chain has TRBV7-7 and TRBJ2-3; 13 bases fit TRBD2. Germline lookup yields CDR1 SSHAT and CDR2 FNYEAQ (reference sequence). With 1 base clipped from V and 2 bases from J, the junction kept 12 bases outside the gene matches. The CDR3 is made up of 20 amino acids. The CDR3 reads CASSLGGKGGLAGATDTQYF. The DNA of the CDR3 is TGTGCCAGCAGCTTAGGAGGCAAGGGCGGACTAGCGGGGGCCACAGATACGCAGTATTTT. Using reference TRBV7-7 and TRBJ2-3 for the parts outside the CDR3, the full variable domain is GAGVSQSPRYKVTKRGQDVTLRCDPISSHATLYWYQQALGQGPEFLTYFNYEAQPDKSGLPSDRFSAERPEGSISTLTIQRTEQRDSAMYRCASSLGGKGGLAGATDTQYFGPGTRLTVL.

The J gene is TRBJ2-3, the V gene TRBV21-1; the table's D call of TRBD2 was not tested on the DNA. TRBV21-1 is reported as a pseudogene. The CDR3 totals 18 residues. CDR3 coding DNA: TGTGCCAGCAGCACCCGCGCCGGGTTTTTGCGGTCCACAGATACGCAGTATTTT. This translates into CASSTRAGFLRSTDTQYF.

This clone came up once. DNA for the CDR3: TGTGCCAGCAGAGGGATCGGACAGTTCTCCTACGAGCAGTACTTC. Its translation is CASRGIGQFSYEQYF. The chain uses TRBV6-5 and TRBJ2-7, with TRBD1 as a possible D gene (6 bases). CDR1 is MNHEY, CDR2 SVGAGI, per germline. This CDR3 is 15 amino acids long. Trimming removed 6 bases from V and 0 bases from J, with 15 bases in between.